The 24 T cell receptor beta chains listed next were all sequenced from one sample in a study of blood T cell repertoires in COVID-19 (dated by TCRdb to 2020 to 2022). Libraries came from the immunoSEQ multiplex PCR assay. TCRdb re-hosts the immuneACCESS table, in-frame sequences only. Its copies lack some clones; in the studies checked, an unresolved V gene accounts for under half of them, and the cause for the rest is not known. The sample profile shows a few hundred thousand clones; roughly 90% of them were found once. The top ten clones comprise more than 9.5% of the sample. The material sequenced was peripheral blood. The receptor set was obtained from a woman aged 25 to 39 with COVID-19, enrolled during active disease.

The rearrangement joins TRBV28 to TRBJ1-5, with a tentative D call TRBD1 (6 bases). V was clipped by 4 bases and J by 6 bases, with 13 bases between them. Germline-derived CDR1 and CDR2 are MDHEN and SYDVKM. The CDR3 has 14 residues. The CDR3 sequence: CASSSGTTFQPQHF. CDR3 DNA sequence: TGTGCCAGCAGTTCCGGGACAACTTTTCAGCCCCAGCATTTT.

The chain is built from TRBV5-4 and TRBJ1-1, with unresolved D. The CDR3 consists of 15 residues. The V and J ends lost 4 bases and 1 base respectively, with 14 bases between them. Germline assignment: CDR1 SGHNT and CDR2 YYREEE (reference sequence). The CDR3 sequence is CASSALSGRNTEAFF. CDR3 DNA: TGTGCCAGCAGCGCTCTGTCGGGAAGGAACACTGAAGCTTTCTTT.

The CDR3 loop reads CASSLVGGGAVTGELFF. The CDR3 region has the DNA TGCGCCAGCAGCTTGGTAGGCGGGGGGGCCGTCACCGGGGAGCTGTTTTTT. The chain carries TRBV5-1 and TRBJ2-2, with 9 bases that match TRBD2. The ends lost 0 bases at V and 4 bases at J; junction bases unmatched: 7. The CDR3 loop spans 17 amino acids. Germline V gives CDR1 SGHRS, CDR2 YFSETQ.

The DNA for the CDR3 is TGTGCCAGCAGCTTCCCCGGGGGCAATGAGCAGTTCTTC. Its protein is CASSFPGGNEQFF. The chain carries TRBV7-9 and TRBJ2-1, with D perhaps TRBD2 (6 bases). V lost 3 bases and J lost 6, with 9 bases in between. CDR1 SEHNR and CDR2 FQNEAQ come from the germline V gene (reference sequence). The CDR3 is 13 amino acids.

The chain joins TRBV29-1 to TRBJ2-1; 15 bases agree with TRBD2. With V trimmed by 7 bases and J by 6 bases, 13 bases remained unmatched. Germline V gene data show CDR1 as SQVTM and CDR2 as ANQGSEA. The CDR3 consists of 17 residues. This chain's CDR3 is CSAPDLRTSGGGNEQFF. In DNA, the CDR3 is TGCAGCGCCCCAGATCTCAGGACTAGCGGGGGGGGCAATGAGCAGTTCTTC.

The count of this clone is one. The rearrangement joins TRBV19 to TRBJ1-2; 7 bases are shared with TRBD1. Trimming took 5 bases from V and 4 from J; bases not matched to a gene: 4. The CDR3 length is 13 residues. Germline values: CDR1 LNHDA, CDR2 SQIVND (reference sequence). CDR3 loop: CASSAGQFYGYTF. CDR3 coding DNA: TGTGCCAGTAGTGCGGGACAGTTCTATGGCTACACCTTC.

This chain links TRBV6-6 with TRBJ1-2; 7 positions match TRBD1. J was trimmed by 3 bases and V by 2 bases; bases with no gene match: 3. Germline CDR1 is MNHNY and CDR2 is SVGAGI (reference sequence). The CDR3 totals 14 residues. CDR3 nucleotides: TGTGCCAGCAGTTACGGGGACAGCTACTATGGCTACACCTTC. Amino acids: CASSYGDSYYGYTF.

The table lists this clone with a count of one. The rearrangement links TRBV6-5 to TRBJ1-6, with a tentative D call TRBD1 (5 bases). Trimming stripped 1 base from V and 9 bases from J, with 13 bases between. CDR3 length: 15 residues. Per germline, CDR1 MNHEY and CDR2 SVGAGI. This CDR3 reads CASSYYDSVSSPLHF. CDR3 DNA: TGTGCCAGCAGTTACTACGACAGTGTGAGTTCACCCCTCCACTTT.

The chain carries TRBV5-1 and TRBJ1-1, with TRBD1 as a possible D gene (6 bases). The CDR3 length is 13 residues. Trimming removed 1 base at V and 4 bases at J, with 8 bases between. The germline gives CDR1 SGHRS, CDR2 YFSETQ. The CDR3 loop is CASSLLGGTEAFF. The DNA of the CDR3 is TGCGCCAGCAGCTTGCTAGGGGGCACTGAAGCTTTCTTT.

This clone was counted between two and nine times. This chain joins TRBV27 and TRBJ1-5; tentatively, D is TRBD1 (6 bases). This CDR3 region has 18 residues. Germline V gives CDR1 MNHEY, CDR2 SMNVEV (reference sequence). The ends were cut back, 6 bases at V and 0 bases at J, with 21 bases in the middle. The CDR3 loop is CASSRKPAGAISNQPQHF. CDR3 DNA: TGTGCCAGCAGCCGAAAGCCCGCAGGGGCTATTAGCAATCAGCCCCAGCATTTT.

The chain carries TRBV28 and TRBJ1-5; the D is unclear. The germline V gene encodes CDR1 MDHEN and CDR2 SYDVKM. Trimming cost V 6 bases and J 2 bases, with 11 bases left between them. The CDR3 is 14 residues long. The CDR3: CASRAGGGNQPQHF. The CDR3, as DNA: TGTGCCAGCAGGGCGGGCGGAGGCAATCAGCCCCAGCATTTT.

This chain joins TRBV13 and TRBJ2-3; D is possibly TRBD2 (6 bases). CDR1 is PRHDT, CDR2 FYEKMQ, per germline (reference sequence). The CDR3 totals 15 residues. The V gene lost 1 base and the J gene lost 0 bases, with 8 bases spanning the gap. The CDR3 nucleotides are TGTGCCAGCAGCTTAGCGGGGGATAGCACAGATACGCAGTATTTT. Translating it yields CASSLAGDSTDTQYF.

J is TRBJ2-7 and V is TRBV23-1; no firm D call. TRBV23-1 counts as an open reading frame of uncertain function. The CDR3 is 15 residues long. V was shortened by 0 bases and J by 4 bases, with 13 bases between the two germline ends. CDR3 sequence (DNA): TGCGCCAGCAGTCAATCGGCCCAGGTGCCTTACGAGCAGTACTTC. Its translation: CASSQSAQVPYEQYF.

The rearrangement joins TRBV9 to TRBJ1-1, with D maybe TRBD1 (5 bases). The V gene's germline CDR1 is SGDLS and CDR2 YYNGEE. V was clipped by 4 bases and J by 2 bases, with 12 bases between them. This CDR3 spans 14 amino acids. CDR3 bases: TGTGCCAGCAGCCGCGGGGGTCCAAACACTGAAGCTTTCTTT. It encodes CASSRGGPNTEAFF.

The chain links TRBV12-3 or TRBV12-4 to TRBJ1-4; possibly TRBD1 for D (6 bases). V was shortened by 6 bases and J by 7 bases, with 12 bases between the two germline ends. This CDR3 contains 13 residues. CDR3 sequence: CASRNRESEKLFF. The CDR3 DNA is TGTGCCAGCAGGAACAGGGAGAGTGAAAAACTGTTTTTT.

The CDR3 protein is CASSIVQANYGYTF. The CDR3 nucleotides read TGTGCCAGTAGTATAGTCCAGGCCAACTATGGCTACACCTTC. The rearrangement joins TRBV19 to TRBJ1-2; no firm D call. This CDR3 contains 14 residues. Per the germline V gene, CDR1 is LNHDA and CDR2 is SQIVND (reference sequence). Trimming pared 1 base from V and 2 bases from J, leaving 8 bases between.

The genes are TRBV4-2 and TRBJ2-3; TRBD2 matches at 8 bases. J lost 2 bases, V lost 4 bases, and 8 bases had no gene match. CDR1 is LGHNA, CDR2 YNFKEQ, per germline. This CDR3 comprises 16 residues. The CDR3 DNA reads TGTGCCAGCAGCCCATACGGGGGGGGCAACACAGATACGCAGTATTTT. It codes for CASSPYGGGNTDTQYF.

The rearrangement links TRBV2 to TRBJ2-1, with D maybe TRBD1 (6 bases). CDR1 SNHLY and CDR2 FYNNEI come from the germline V gene. The CDR3 consists of 13 residues. Trimming pared 7 bases from V and 7 bases from J, leaving 14 bases between. The CDR3 nucleotides are TGTGCCAGCAAGAGGGGGATGATGAATGAGCAGTTCTTC. It codes for CASKRGMMNEQFF.

The chain links TRBV5-1 to TRBJ2-1; 12 nucleotides match TRBD2. From germline, CDR1 is SGHRS and CDR2 YFSETQ. V lost 0 bases to trimming and J lost 1 base; unmatched junction nucleotides: 8. The length of the CDR3 is 19 residues. The CDR3 sequence: CASSLALTSGGLSYNEQFF. The CDR3 nucleotides are TGCGCCAGCAGCTTGGCCCTGACTAGCGGGGGTCTATCCTACAATGAGCAGTTCTTC. The variable domain in full, completed from reference TRBV5-1 and TRBJ2-1, reads KAGVTQTPRYLIKTRGQQVTLSCSPISGHRSVSWYQQTPGQGLQFLFEYFSETQRNKGNFPGRFSGRQFSNSRSEMNVSTLELGDSALYLCASSLALTSGGLSYNEQFFGPGTRLTVL.

The genes are TRBV5-1 and TRBJ2-3; tentatively, D is TRBD2 (7 bases). The germline V gene has CDR1 SGHRS and CDR2 YFSETQ. Between the trimmed V and J ends, which lost 0 bases and 4 bases, there was a span of 15 bases. CDR3 size: 16 residues. This CDR3 reads CASSLAGGGGPDTQYF. In nucleotides, the CDR3 is TGCGCCAGCAGCTTGGCCGGCGGGGGCGGCCCAGATACGCAGTATTTT. The entire variable domain, with the rest obtained from reference TRBV5-1 and TRBJ2-3, is as follows: KAGVTQTPRYLIKTRGQQVTLSCSPISGHRSVSWYQQTPGQGLQFLFEYFSETQRNKGNFPGRFSGRQFSNSRSEMNVSTLELGDSALYLCASSLAGGGGPDTQYFGPGTRLTVL.

The J gene is TRBJ2-6, the V gene TRBV15, with 9 bases matching TRBD1. The CDR3 totals 16 residues. Per germline, CDR1 LNHNV and CDR2 YYDKDF (reference sequence). After removal of 1 base from V and 5 bases from J, the junction contained 3 bases not matched to a gene. The CDR3 nucleotides are TGTGCCACCAGCAGAGCCGGGACAGGGAGGGCCAACGTCCTGACTTTC. Translating it yields CATSRAGTGRANVLTF. The variable domain in full, completed from reference TRBV15 and TRBJ2-6, reads DAMVIQNPRYQVTQFGKPVTLSCSQTLNHNVMYWYQQKSSQAPKLLFHYYDKDFNNEADTPDNFQSRRPNTSFCFLDIRSPGLGDTAMYLCATSRAGTGRANVLTFGAGSRLTVL.

The chain carries TRBV11-2 and TRBJ1-1, with TRBD1 matching 8 bases. This CDR3 spans 15 amino acids. Germline CDR1 reads SGHAT; CDR2 reads FQNNGV. J was trimmed by 1 base and V by 5 bases; bases with no gene match: 6. The CDR3 sequence is CASSQSGTGNTEAFF. CDR3 nucleotides: TGTGCCAGCAGCCAGTCAGGGACAGGGAACACTGAAGCTTTCTTT.

This clone has a single count. The chain uses TRBV29-1 and TRBJ1-2; D remains unclear. Deletions cut 0 bases from V and 4 bases from J, with 15 bases between. The germline V gene encodes CDR1 SQVTM and CDR2 ANQGSEA. This CDR3 is 15 amino acids long. CDR3 protein: CSVEDWRDIPYGYTF. The CDR3 nucleotides are TGCAGCGTTGAAGATTGGCGAGACATACCCTATGGCTACACCTTC.

The V call is TRBV7-9, the J call TRBJ2-1; 9 bases map to TRBD2. The CDR3 contains 16 residues. CDR1 and CDR2 from the germline V gene are SEHNR and FQNEAQ (reference sequence). The J segment lost 7 bases and the V segment lost 2 bases, leaving 9 bases of the junction unmatched. CDR3 coding DNA: TGTGCCAGCAGCTTACCCGGCGGGGGGGCCCTGAATGAGCAGTTCTTC. It yields the protein CASSLPGGGALNEQFF. Using reference TRBV7-9 and TRBJ2-1 for the parts outside the CDR3, the full variable domain is DTGVSQNPRHKITKRGQNVTFRCDPISEHNRLYWYRQTLGQGPEFLTYFQNEAQLEKSRLLSDRFSAERPKGSFSTLEIQRTEQGDSAMYLCASSLPGGGALNEQFFGPGTRLTVL.